Listed below are T cell receptor beta chains from one sample, sequenced in a study of blood T cell repertoires in COVID-19. Repertoires were generated with immunoSEQ multiplex PCR, while TCRdb's copy carries only in-frame clones and drops some. The table lists hundreds of thousands of clones, roughly nine tenths of them singletons. Specimen: PBMCs or T cells enriched from blood (not recorded which). Every receptor here comes from a woman in her fifties or sixties who had recovered from COVID-19. Both conserved end residues are part of each CDR3. The D gene is left open where the match is weak. Expanded clones are given a class, and other clones once, few, many or no size at all.

size: -
J: TRBJ1-2
V: TRBV5-4
D: TRBD1
CDR3: CASSNRDRNYGYTF
DNA: TGTGCCAGCAGCAACCGGGACAGGAACTATGGCTACACCTTC

size: -
J: TRBJ2-7
V: TRBV5-8
D: -
CDR3: CASSLAERAYEQYF
DNA: TGTGCCAGCAGCTTGGCGGAGAGGGCCTACGAGCAGTACTTC

size: -
J: TRBJ2-6
V: TRBV18
D: -
CDR3: CASSPNQGSGANVLTF
DNA: TGTGCCAGCTCACCTAATCAGGGCTCTGGGGCCAACGTCCTGACTTTC

size: once
J: TRBJ1-1
V: TRBV7-9
D: TRBD1
CDR3: CASRPGQGTEAFF
DNA: TGTGCCAGCAGACCGGGACAGGGGACTGAAGCTTTCTTT

size: -
J: TRBJ2-1
V: TRBV24-1
D: TRBD2
CDR3: CATSDPPGSAGGYEQFF
DNA: TGTGCCACCAGTGACCCGCCGGGATCTGCGGGAGGATATGAGCAGTTCTTC

size: -
J: TRBJ2-1
V: TRBV5-1
D: TRBD1
CDR3: CASSIGQGGQFF
DNA: TGCGCCAGCAGCATCGGACAGGGAGGGCAGTTCTTC

size: -
J: TRBJ2-5
V: TRBV2
D: TRBD1
CDR3: CASSRDRDQTQYF
DNA: TGTGCCAGCAGTAGGGACAGGGATCAGACCCAGTACTTC

size: -
J: TRBJ1-6
V: TRBV18
D: TRBD1
CDR3: CASSRGGLEPLHF
DNA: TGTGCCAGCTCACGAGGGGGCCTTGAGCCCCTCCACTTT

size: -
J: TRBJ1-6
V: TRBV9
D: -
CDR3: CASSPVGLSSYNSPLHF
DNA: TGTGCCAGCAGCCCGGTCGGTTTGAGCTCCTATAATTCACCCCTCCACTTT

size: -
J: TRBJ1-4
V: TRBV3-1/TRBV3-2
D: -
CDR3: CASSQGFSSRGEKLFF
DNA: TGTGCCAGCAGCCAAGGCTTTTCTTCTCGGGGAGAAAAACTGTTTTTT

size: -
J: TRBJ1-3
V: TRBV28
D: -
CDR3: CASSATGISGNTIYF
DNA: TGTGCCAGCAGTGCAACAGGGATAAGTGGAAACACCATATATTTT

size: -
J: TRBJ2-7
V: TRBV5-5
D: -
CDR3: CASSLAPGVYEQYF
DNA: TGTGCCAGCAGCTTGGCCCCAGGGGTCTACGAGCAGTACTTC

size: -
J: TRBJ1-2
V: TRBV18
D: -
CDR3: CASSTSQGGDYGYTF
DNA: TGTGCCAGCTCAACTTCACAAGGGGGGGACTATGGCTACACCTTC

size: -
J: TRBJ2-3
V: TRBV7-6
D: TRBD2
CDR3: CASSLVSPPGGDTQYF
DNA: TGTGCCAGCAGCTTAGTGTCGCCCCCGGGGGGAGATACGCAGTATTTT

size: few
J: TRBJ1-2
V: TRBV6-2/TRBV6-3
D: TRBD1
CDR3: CASSSIGQGVNYGYTF
DNA: TGTGCCAGCAGTTCGATCGGACAGGGTGTCAACTATGGCTACACCTTC

size: once
J: TRBJ1-5
V: TRBV28
D: -
CDR3: CASSSPSGGSQPQHF
DNA: TGTGCCAGCAGTTCCCCCAGCGGAGGGAGTCAGCCCCAGCATTTT

size: -
J: TRBJ1-5
V: TRBV28
D: TRBD1
CDR3: CASSPRGQVGTPQHF
DNA: TGTGCCAGCAGTCCAAGAGGACAGGTGGGGACGCCCCAGCATTTT

size: -
J: TRBJ2-3
V: TRBV30
D: TRBD2
CDR3: CAWGGLAGVTDTQYF
DNA: TGTGCCTGGGGAGGGCTAGCGGGAGTAACAGATACGCAGTATTTT

size: -
J: TRBJ2-7
V: TRBV21-1
D: -
CDR3: CASSPGQKRAYEQYF
DNA: TGTGCCAGCAGTCCCGGACAGAAGAGAGCCTACGAGCAGTACTTC

size: -
J: TRBJ1-6
V: TRBV27
D: TRBD1
CDR3: CASSPIDRDNSPLHF
DNA: TGTGCCAGCAGTCCCATCGACAGGGATAATTCACCCCTCCACTTT

size: -
J: TRBJ2-2
V: TRBV18
D: -
CDR3: CASSTTLAAGELFF
DNA: TGTGCCAGCTCAACAACATTAGCTGCCGGGGAGCTGTTTTTT

size: -
J: TRBJ2-1
V: TRBV4-3
D: TRBD2
CDR3: CASSQGLAGYNEQFF
DNA: TGCGCCAGCAGCCAAGGGCTAGCGGGATACAATGAGCAGTTCTTC

size: -
J: TRBJ1-2
V: TRBV6-2/TRBV6-3
D: TRBD1
CDR3: CASSSWDRANGYTF
DNA: TGTGCCAGCAGTTCCTGGGACAGGGCCAACGGCTACACCTTC

size: -
J: TRBJ2-2
V: TRBV7-2
D: TRBD2
CDR3: CASSSRTSGNAAKAGELFF
DNA: TGTGCCAGCAGCTCTCGGACTAGCGGGAATGCCGCTAAGGCCGGGGAGCTGTTTTTT

size: -
J: TRBJ2-4
V: TRBV19
D: -
CDR3: CASGASPAKNIQYF
DNA: TGTGCCAGTGGGGCATCCCCAGCCAAAAACATTCAGTACTTC

size: once
J: TRBJ1-3
V: TRBV6-2/TRBV6-3
D: -
CDR3: CASSSRPVTAPSGNTIYF
DNA: TGTGCCAGCAGTTCCCGACCGGTGACTGCACCCTCTGGAAACACCATATATTTT

size: -
J: TRBJ2-7
V: TRBV2
D: -
CDR3: CASSEGGGARDEQYF
DNA: TGTGCCAGCAGTGAAGGGGGGGGCGCCAGGGACGAGCAGTACTTC

size: -
J: TRBJ2-5
V: TRBV19
D: TRBD1
CDR3: CASSPWGQTQETQYF
DNA: TGTGCCAGTAGTCCATGGGGACAGACACAAGAGACCCAGTACTTC

size: -
J: TRBJ2-7
V: TRBV7-8
D: TRBD1
CDR3: CASSLGGRGSYEQYF
DNA: TGTGCCAGCAGCTTAGGAGGCAGGGGGTCCTACGAGCAGTACTTC

size: -
J: TRBJ2-1
V: TRBV9
D: -
CDR3: CASSVSSEQFF
DNA: TGTGCCAGCAGCGTATCTAGCGAGCAGTTCTTC

size: -
J: TRBJ1-6
V: TRBV10-1
D: -
CDR3: CASSESSSYNSPLHF
DNA: TGCGCCAGCAGTGAGTCTAGCTCCTATAATTCACCCCTCCACTTT

size: -
J: TRBJ1-2
V: TRBV4-3
D: TRBD1
CDR3: CASSQGRQGAGYTF
DNA: TGCGCCAGCAGCCAAGGCCGACAGGGGGCTGGCTACACCTTC

size: -
J: TRBJ2-3
V: TRBV29-1
D: -
CDR3: CSAAQALSSDTQYF
DNA: TGCAGCGCAGCACAGGCATTATCGTCAGATACGCAGTATTTT

size: -
J: TRBJ2-1
V: TRBV7-9
D: TRBD1
CDR3: CASSSIRQGADNEQFF
DNA: TGTGCCAGCAGCTCGATACGACAGGGGGCAGACAATGAGCAGTTCTTC

size: -
J: TRBJ2-2
V: TRBV9
D: -
CDR3: CASSYPKDRQGTGELFF
DNA: TGTGCCAGCAGCTACCCGAAAGACAGGCAGGGCACCGGGGAGCTGTTTTTT

size: -
J: TRBJ1-5
V: TRBV2
D: -
CDR3: CASRRGTSSNQPQHF
DNA: TGTGCCAGCAGGCGAGGGACTAGTAGCAATCAGCCCCAGCATTTT

size: -
J: TRBJ2-1
V: TRBV7-2
D: TRBD2
CDR3: CASSLGGSVSYNEQFF
DNA: TGTGCCAGCAGCTTAGGCGGGAGCGTGTCCTACAATGAGCAGTTCTTC

size: -
J: TRBJ1-4
V: TRBV10-1
D: -
CDR3: CASSELGGANEKLFF
DNA: TGCGCCAGCAGTGAGTTAGGCGGGGCCAATGAAAAACTGTTTTTT

size: -
J: TRBJ1-4
V: TRBV12-3/TRBV12-4
D: TRBD1
CDR3: CASIRGANEKLFF
DNA: TGTGCCAGCATCAGGGGGGCTAATGAAAAACTGTTTTTT

size: -
J: TRBJ2-5
V: TRBV19
D: -
CDR3: CASSIVGRETQYF
DNA: TGTGCCAGTAGTATTGTGGGGCGGGAGACCCAGTACTTC

size: -
J: TRBJ2-5
V: TRBV7-3
D: TRBD2
CDR3: CASSLIGLAGLQETQYF
DNA: TGTGCCAGCAGCTTAATTGGGTTAGCGGGCCTCCAAGAGACCCAGTACTTC